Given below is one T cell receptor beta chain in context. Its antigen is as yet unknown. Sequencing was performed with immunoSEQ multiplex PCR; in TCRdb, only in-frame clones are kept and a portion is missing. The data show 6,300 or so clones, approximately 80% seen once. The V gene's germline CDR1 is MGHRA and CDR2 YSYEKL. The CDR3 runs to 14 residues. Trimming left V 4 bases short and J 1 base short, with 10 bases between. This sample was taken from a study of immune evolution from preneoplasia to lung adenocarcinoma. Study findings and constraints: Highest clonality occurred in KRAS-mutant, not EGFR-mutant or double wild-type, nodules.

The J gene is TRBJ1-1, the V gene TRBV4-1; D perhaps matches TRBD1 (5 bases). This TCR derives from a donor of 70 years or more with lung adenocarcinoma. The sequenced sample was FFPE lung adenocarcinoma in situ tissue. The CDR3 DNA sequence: TGCGCCAGCAGCCGGGGACCGCCGAACACTGAAGCTTTCTTT. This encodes CASSRGPPNTEAFF.